The text below deals with one T cell receptor (beta chain). This clone was counted between two and nine times. Its cognate antigen has yet to be identified. Base qualities are missing; no much larger clone stands one base away. The collaborating institutions used their own protocols to collect whole blood in K2EDTA tubes. For TCRbeta analysis, collaborators shipped samples in one of three forms: frozen whole blood, isolated PBMCs, or DNA extracted from either of those sample types. The entry originates in a study of blood T cell repertoires in COVID-19 (dated by TCRdb to 2018 to 2021). About the study as a whole: The collaborator samples originated in the United States, Italy and Spain and spanned the acute and convalescent phases of COVID-19. Nearly every sample came with metadata listing a de-identified subject ID, COVID-19 status, age in years and sex. Deeply sampled blood TCRbeta repertoires from subjects exposed to, actively infected with, or recovered from COVID-19 were included in the dataset. Where available, HLA class I and class II types were obtained from metadata supplied by the sample provider rather than from assay-based typing. The repertoires were made available in a free public database intended to serve as a resource for research on the immune response to SARS-CoV-2. Samples came from the ongoing ImmuneRACE study (first 160 participants) plus 1,254 subjects from 6 global collaborators. The material from the prospective study consisted of cDNA or gDNA derived from T cells, B-cell-depleted T cells, or PBMCs.

The study at large found these results: Clinical and demographic metadata were provided uncurated, with the amount varying by source and participant.

TCRbeta CDR3 regions were amplified from genomic DNA using the immunoSEQ Assay, a bias-controlled multiplex PCR. From the authors' description of their analysis: The number of nucleated cells in each sample was estimated from the amplification of reference gene primers within the assay. To quantify the absolute abundance of each unique TCRbeta CDR3 rearrangement, sequence reads were collapsed and filtered. For each sample, productive Simpson clonality was calculated by taking the square root of Simpson's diversity index across productive rearrangements. TCRdb retrieved this table from immuneACCESS and kept in-frame rearrangements only. Not all clones are present; in checked studies, unresolved V genes account for under half, and no reason is known for the remainder. D and trimming come from the DNA, and the V and J calls and clone size come from that table. The sample contains 80,000 or so clones, roughly 89% of them found a single time. 1.9% of the sample is in the top ten clones.

The V end gives up 6 bases and the J end 0 bases, leaving 8 bases in the junction not matched to a gene. From the cysteine through the phenylalanine, the CDR3 covers 16 amino acids. Only the CDR3 region is kept as DNA, spanning 48 bases read in frame from base 1. CDR1 is given as MDHEN and CDR2 as SYDVKM, both from the germline V gene. Sequencing used peripheral blood. The clonotype was recovered from a woman in her forties or fifties in a cohort sampled during active COVID-19. The rearrangement combines TRBV28 with TRBJ1-5; the central 7 bases match TRBD1. Here is the DNA: TGTGCCAGCAGCGAGAGGGGACAGCGTAGCAATCAGCCCCAGCATTTT. The resulting protein is CASSERGQRSNQPQHF.